The 26 T cell receptor beta chains in this list originate from one sample, sequenced in a study of tumor-infiltrating lymphocytes in primary liver carcinoma. A primer in the constant region served to generate TCR beta cDNA from about 470 ng of total RNA. Three nested multiplex PCR rounds of slightly modified ARM-PCR generated TCR beta libraries. With TRBV1-TRBV30 forward primers and a C-beta reverse primer, the first two PCR rounds were run for 9 to 10 cycles each. TCRdb reanalysed the multiplex PCR reads using MiXCR and keeps one entry per CDR3 protein. The sample lists hundreds of thousands of distinct CDR3 sequences; nearly 60% were seen once. Blood RNA came from unsorted whole blood; germline DNA was also extracted. Input material: peripheral blood. The receptor set was obtained from a woman younger than 45 with primary liver carcinoma and hepatitis B virus infection.

This clonotype was seen repeatedly, ten times or more. This chain joins TRBV4-2 and TRBJ2-3; TRBD2 matches 9 bases. The CDR3 covers 21 residues. Trimming at V came to 0 bases and at J to 2 bases, leaving 18 bases not matched to a gene. In germline, CDR1 is LGHNA, CDR2 YNFKEQ. The CDR3 nucleotides read TGTGCCAGCAGCCAAGAGTTCGGGCTAGCGGGATTATTTGGAATCACAGATACGCAGTATTTT. The encoded protein is CASSQEFGLAGLFGITDTQYF.

Concerning this clonotype: This is likely a read error, given that the CDR3 carries no conserved phenylalanine or tryptophan at its end. The chain combines TRBV11-2 with TRBJ2-7; D call uncertain. Germline-derived CDR1 and CDR2 are SGHAT and FQNNGV. The CDR3 is 11 amino acids. CDR3 DNA sequence: TGTGCCAGCAGCGTCCCCTACGTGCAGTACTCC. Protein sequence: CASSVPYVQYS.

This chain links TRBV28 with TRBJ2-7; TRBD2 is a possible D gene (5 bases). Germline-derived CDR1 and CDR2 are MDHEN and SYDVKM. V was clipped by 5 bases and J by 2 bases, with 13 bases between them. The CDR3 is 14 residues long. In DNA form, the CDR3 reads TGTGCCAGCAGTCGAGGGTTTCCACCCTACGAGCAGTACTTC. It is translated as CASSRGFPPYEQYF.

The rearrangement joins TRBV18 to TRBJ2-3; 11 bases agree with TRBD2. Trimming cost V 4 bases and J 1 base; bases outside gene matches: 7. The CDR3 length is 17 residues. CDR1 is KGHSH and CDR2 is LQKENI in the germline V gene. The CDR3 DNA reads TGTGCCAGCTCACTCACGACTAGCGGGATTGGCACAGATACGCAGTATTTT. Translation gives CASSLTTSGIGTDTQYF.

This clonotype was observed at least ten times. The chain joins TRBV4-2 to TRBJ1-1; a weak D match, TRBD1 (6 bases). In germline, CDR1 is LGHNA, CDR2 YNFKEQ. CDR3 length: 19 residues. V dropped 4 bases and J dropped 3 bases, with 27 bases sitting between them. The CDR3 protein is CASSPDRGSSRRGDTEAFF. For the CDR3, the DNA is TGTGCCAGCAGCCCCGATAGGGGTTCTTCACGCAGGGGCGACACTGAAGCTTTCTTT.

This clonotype was picked up many times. The V and J genes are TRBV28 and TRBJ2-7, with D hard to call. V was clipped by 6 bases and J by 1 base, with 10 bases between them. Germline V gene sequence: CDR1 MDHEN, CDR2 SYDVKM. This CDR3 spans 13 amino acids. The CDR3, as DNA: TGTGCCAGCAGGACGGGTGGATCCTACGAGCAGTACTTC. It is translated as CASRTGGSYEQYF.

Turning to this clonotype: One end of the junction is discordant with germline, which a read error may explain. The V call is TRBV11-3, the J call TRBJ1-6; D gene unclear. Germline assignment: CDR1 SGHNT and CDR2 YENEEA. CDR3 length: 12 amino acids. The CDR3 coding sequence is TGTGCCAGCAGCCTTCCTAATCCACCCCTCCACTTT. Protein sequence: CASSLPNPPLHF.

About this clonotype itself: An end of the junction does not agree with germline; a read error may underlie this. The chain has TRBV11-2 and TRBJ1-1; 7 nucleotides agree with TRBD1. There are 17 residues in the CDR3. Germline CDR1 reads SGHAT; CDR2 reads FQNNGV. The CDR3 DNA reads TGTGCCAACAGCTCGAAGCGGACAGGATTAATGAACACTGAAGCTTTCTTT. It yields the protein CANSSKRTGLMNTEAFF.

This clonotype was counted a single time. The chain carries TRBV11-2 and TRBJ1-2, with D uncertain. Between the trimmed V and J ends, which lost 7 bases and 0 bases, there was a span of 12 bases. Germline CDR1 is SGHAT and CDR2 is FQNNGV. This CDR3 spans 14 amino acids. The CDR3 sequence is CASKLELANYGYTF. The CDR3 DNA reads TGTGCCAGCAAGTTAGAGTTAGCTAACTATGGCTACACCTTC.

This clonotype has a handful of counts. The junction differs from germline at one of its ends, possibly a read error. The chain couples TRBV29-1 to TRBJ2-1; D possibly corresponds to TRBD2 (7 bases). The CDR3 runs 14 residues. From germline, CDR1 is SQVTM and CDR2 ANQGSEA. CDR3 nucleotide sequence: TGCAGCGTTGTTGTCGGGGGGCTGAGCAATGAGCGGTTCTTC. Translated: CSVVVGGLSNERFF.

Remarks on this clonotype: The junction does not match germline at one end; this may be a read error. The rearrangement joins TRBV11-2 to TRBJ2-2; 9 nucleotides line up with TRBD2. CDR1 SGHAT and CDR2 FQNNGV come from the germline V gene. This CDR3 has 16 amino acids. This CDR3 is CANSSRLAVNTGELFF. CDR3 bases: TGTGCCAACAGCTCACGACTAGCGGTGAATACCGGGGAGCTCTTTTTT.

A note on this clonotype: Compared with germline, one end of the junction differs, possibly owing to a read error. The J gene is TRBJ2-1, the V gene TRBV6-2 or TRBV6-3, with D possibly TRBD2 on 6 matching bases. In germline, CDR1 is MNHEY, CDR2 SVGEGT. The CDR3 is made up of 12 amino acids. CDR3 sequence: CASTDIEEGTVF. CDR3 DNA: TGTGCCAGCACCGATATCGAGGAGGGGACGGTCTTC.

A remark on this clonotype: This could be a read error, since a much larger clone is one nucleotide away. The chain couples TRBV29-1 to TRBJ2-4; TRBD1 is a possible D gene (5 bases). Per the germline V gene, CDR1 is SQVTM and CDR2 is ANQGSEA. This CDR3 spans 12 amino acids. The CDR3 is CSVDTGADIRYF. The CDR3 nucleotides are TGCAGCGTTGATACAGGAGCCGACATTCGGTACTTC.

With regard to this clonotype: At one end, the junction sequence differs from germline, possibly due to a read error. The V and J genes are TRBV12-3 or TRBV12-4 and TRBJ1-5; tentative D call: TRBD1 (6 bases). This CDR3 comprises 16 residues. CDR3 sequence: CASDRGGANSNQLQHF. The CDR3 DNA reads as TGTGCCAGCGACAGAGGGGGGGCGAATAGCAATCAGCTCCAGCATTTT.

This clonotype has a handful of counts. V and J are TRBV13 and TRBJ1-1; the match to TRBD1 covers 8 bases. Trimming removed 6 bases from V and 4 bases from J; junction bases left unmatched: 13. Germline CDR1 and CDR2: PRHDT and FYEKMQ (reference sequence). CDR3 length equals 16 residues. The DNA of the CDR3 is TGTGCCAGCAGTCTCCACCCAAGGACAGGGCTCACTGAAGCTTTCTTT. It is translated as CASSLHPRTGLTEAFF.

This sequence joins TRBV12-3 or TRBV12-4 and TRBJ2-6; the match to TRBD1 covers 7 bases. The CDR3 has 17 amino acids. Unmatched junction bases numbered 10, after V lost 4 bases and J lost 4 bases. The CDR3 bases are TGTGCCAGCAGTTCAGACAGGGTAAACTCCGGGGCCAACGTCCTGACTTTC. This codes for CASSSDRVNSGANVLTF.

The rearrangement uses TRBV6-5 and TRBJ2-1; weak D call: TRBD2 (6 bases). This CDR3 comprises 13 residues. Deletions cut 10 bases from V and 13 bases from J, with 23 bases between. Germline CDR1 MNHEY, CDR2 SVGAGI. CDR3 sequence: CAIFPSGGGDQFF. The CDR3 nucleotides read TGTGCCATCTTTCCCAGTGGGGGAGGTGACCAGTTCTTC.

On this clonotype itself: This may be a read error: a much more frequent sequence differs by one nucleotide. The chain carries TRBV6-2 or TRBV6-3 and TRBJ2-3; D uncertain. There are 13 residues in the CDR3. CDR1 and CDR2 from the germline V gene are MNHEY and SVGEGT. CDR3 nucleotide sequence: TGTGCCAGCACTAGGACCGGAGTAAATACGCAGGATTTT. The encoded protein is CASTRTGVNTQDF.

This clonotype was counted between two and nine times. The V gene is TRBV11-2, the J gene TRBJ1-1; D is undetermined. The CDR3 spans 16 residues. Germline CDR1 and CDR2: SGHAT and FQNNGV. V was clipped by 0 bases and J by 0 bases, with 11 bases between them. The CDR3 spells CASSLDVDPMNTEAFF. The CDR3 nucleotides are TGTGCCAGCAGCTTAGATGTGGACCCCATGAACACTGAAGCTTTCTTT. Filled out from reference TRBV11-2 and TRBJ1-1, the complete variable domain reads EAGVAQSPRYKIIEKRQSVAFWCNPISGHATLYWYQQILGQGPKLLIQFQNNGVVDDSQLPKDRFSAERLKGVDSTLKIQPAKLEDSAVYLCASSLDVDPMNTEAFFGQGTRLTVV.

This clonotype was seen more than once but under ten times. The J gene is TRBJ2-3, the V gene TRBV28; D is ambiguous. Looked up from germline, CDR1 is MDHEN and CDR2 is SYDVKM. The CDR3 contains 11 residues. V shed 8 bases and J shed 2 bases, with 5 bases lying between them. The CDR3 region is CASADTDTQYF. The CDR3 coding sequence is TGTGCCAGCGCCGACACAGATACGCAGTATTTT.

Of note for this clonotype: At one end the junction does not follow the germline gene, possibly because of a read error. V is TRBV6-5 and J is TRBJ1-4; D gene ambiguous. The CDR3 covers 13 residues. Germline CDR1 reads MNHEY; CDR2 reads SVGAGI. The DNA of the CDR3 is TGTGCCAACAGTCTAGGGTCTAATGAAAAACTGTTTTTT. Translating gives CANSLGSNEKLFF.

The genes are TRBV4-2 and TRBJ2-7, with no clear D. Trimming shortened V by 2 bases and J by 2 bases, and 16 bases separated the two germline ends. The CDR3 extends over 16 amino acids. Germline V CDR1 and CDR2: LGHNA, YNFKEQ. The CDR3 DNA reads TGTGCCAGCAGCCAAACCCTAAACCGTTTAACCTACGAGCAGTACTTC. This codes for CASSQTLNRLTYEQYF.

This clonotype appeared many times. V usage is TRBV11-2 and J usage is TRBJ2-7; the match to TRBD2 covers 7 bases. The CDR3 is 16 amino acids. The J segment lost 4 bases and the V segment lost 5 bases, leaving 14 bases of the junction unmatched. The germline V gene encodes CDR1 SGHAT and CDR2 FQNNGV. The chain's CDR3 is CASSLKRVAGVYEQYF. CDR3 coding DNA: TGTGCCAGCAGCCTAAAAAGGGTGGCGGGAGTTTACGAGCAGTACTTC. The entire variable domain, with the rest obtained from reference TRBV11-2 and TRBJ2-7, is as follows: EAGVAQSPRYKIIEKRQSVAFWCNPISGHATLYWYQQILGQGPKLLIQFQNNGVVDDSQLPKDRFSAERLKGVDSTLKIQPAKLEDSAVYLCASSLKRVAGVYEQYFGPGTRLTVT.

The J gene is TRBJ2-3, the V gene TRBV20-1, with D perhaps TRBD1 (6 bases). Trimming pared 6 bases from V and 2 bases from J, leaving 18 bases between. This CDR3 comprises 15 residues. The germline V gene encodes CDR1 DFQATT and CDR2 SNEGSKA (reference sequence). CDR3 in DNA: TGCAGTGCCTCCCGGGGCAGGGGCCTCACAGATACGCAGTATTTT. Translating it yields CSASRGRGLTDTQYF.

About this clonotype: The junction shows a germline mismatch at one end, possibly a read error. This chain uses TRBV28 with TRBJ2-3; D is uncertain. The germline V gene encodes CDR1 MDHEN and CDR2 SYDVKM. This CDR3 comprises 16 residues. The CDR3 DNA reads TGTGCCAGCAGTCCTCCCACCCCGGTAGGCACATATACGCAGTATTTT. Amino acid sequence: CASSPPTPVGTYTQYF.

This rearrangement joins TRBV6-6 to TRBJ2-3, with D maybe TRBD1 (5 bases). This CDR3 comprises 15 residues. Germline CDR1 reads MNHNY; CDR2 reads SVGAGI (reference sequence). V was clipped by 5 bases and J by 1 base, with 13 bases between them. The CDR3 protein is CASSLDLGGTDTQYF. The CDR3 DNA is TGTGCCAGCAGTCTCGACCTAGGGGGCACAGATACGCAGTATTTT.